Included here is one T cell receptor beta chain sequence, with context. This record comes from a study of blood T cell repertoires in COVID-19. Study context: Spain, Italy and the United States supplied samples that represented acute and convalescent COVID-19. T cells, B-cell-depleted T cells, or PBMCs supplied cDNA or gDNA.

The authors' processing: Counts of nucleated cells, estimated from reference gene primer amplification, were obtained. Libraries were prepared by immunoSEQ multiplex PCR; TCRdb keeps only in-frame clonotypes and omits some of them. V and J calls plus clone size are reproduced from that table; the DNA served to infer D and trimming. The table lists 95,000 to 150,000 clones, about 85% of them singletons. V lost 1 base and J lost 5, with 9 bases in between. The CDR3 consists of 13 residues. Germline V gene data show CDR1 as SGHTS and CDR2 as YDEGEE. Input material: peripheral blood. The chain couples TRBV5-8 to TRBJ1-1; tentative D call: TRBD1 (6 bases). This receptor was identified in a man between 60 and 75 years old with acute or convalescent COVID-19. CDR3 DNA sequence: TGTGCCAGCAGCTTGCACAGGGCGACTGAAGCTTTCTTT. Protein: CASSLHRATEAFF. The full variable domain, in which reference TRBV5-8 and TRBJ1-1 provide the parts outside the CDR3, is EAGVTQSPTHLIKTRGQQATLRCSPISGHTSVYWYQQALGLGLQFLLWYDEGEERNRGNFPPRFSGRQFPNYSSELNVNALELEDSALYLCASSLHRATEAFFGQGTRLTVV.